This entry is about one T cell receptor (beta chain). The junction shows a germline mismatch at one end, possibly a read error. This specimen comes from a study of CD8+CD57+ T cells in acquired aplastic anemia. The wider study: Sorting CD4+ and CD8+ cells gave DNA averaging roughly 3.5 ug.

There are 15 residues in the CDR3. The germline gives CDR1 LNHNV, CDR2 YYDKDF (reference sequence). It was patients with CD8+CD57+ cell expansion by flow cytometry who were chosen for sequencing. The use of genomic DNA as template underpinned the TCR beta VDJ and CDR3 profiling. A single record per CDR3 protein comes from TCRdb applying MiXCR to the reads. The repertoire consists of hundreds of thousands of distinct CDR3 sequences, with approximately 79% occurring once and the leading ten covering approximately 42%. V gene TRBV15 combines with J gene TRBJ1-4; 7 positions match TRBD1. Sequencing was done on a sample of sorted CD4+, CD8+, or CD8+CD57+ T cells (not recorded which) from PBMCs. The receptor was derived from a human donor with aplastic anemia. The CDR3 coding sequence is TGTGCCACCAGCAGAACAGGGGAGGCTAATGAAGAACTGTTTTTT. Its protein is CATSRTGEANEELFF. The full variable domain, rest sourced from reference TRBV15 and TRBJ1-4, is DAMVIQNPRYQVTQFGKPVTLSCSQTLNHNVMYWYQQKSSQAPKLLFHYYDKDFNNEADTPDNFQSRRPNTSFCFLDIRSPGLGDTAMYLCATSRTGEANEELFFGSGTQLSVL.